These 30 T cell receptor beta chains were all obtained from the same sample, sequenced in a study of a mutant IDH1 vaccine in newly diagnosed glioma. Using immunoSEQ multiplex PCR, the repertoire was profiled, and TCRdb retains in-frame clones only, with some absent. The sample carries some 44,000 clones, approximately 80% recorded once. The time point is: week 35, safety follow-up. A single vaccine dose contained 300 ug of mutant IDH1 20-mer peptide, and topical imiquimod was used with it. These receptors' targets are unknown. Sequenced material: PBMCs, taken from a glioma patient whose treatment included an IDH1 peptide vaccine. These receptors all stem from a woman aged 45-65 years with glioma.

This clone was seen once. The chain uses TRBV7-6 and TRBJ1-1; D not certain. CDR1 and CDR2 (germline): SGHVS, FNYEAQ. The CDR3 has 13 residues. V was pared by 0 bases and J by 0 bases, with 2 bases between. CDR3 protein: CASSLALNTEAFF. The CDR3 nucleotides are TGTGCCAGCAGCTTAGCCCTGAACACTGAAGCTTTCTTT.

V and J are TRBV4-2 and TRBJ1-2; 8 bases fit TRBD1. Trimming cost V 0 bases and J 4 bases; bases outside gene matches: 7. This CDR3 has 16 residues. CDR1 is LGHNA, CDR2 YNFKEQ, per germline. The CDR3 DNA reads TGTGCCAGCAGCCAAGATGGGGCAGGGGGCGCCTATGGCTACACCTTC. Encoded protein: CASSQDGAGGAYGYTF.

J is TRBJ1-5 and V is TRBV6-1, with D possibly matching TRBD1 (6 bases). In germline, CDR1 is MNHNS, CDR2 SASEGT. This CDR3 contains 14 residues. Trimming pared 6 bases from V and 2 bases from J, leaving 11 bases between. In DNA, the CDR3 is TGTGCCAGCAGGGGGGGCCGTCGCAATCAGCCCCAGCATTTT. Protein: CASRGGRRNQPQHF.

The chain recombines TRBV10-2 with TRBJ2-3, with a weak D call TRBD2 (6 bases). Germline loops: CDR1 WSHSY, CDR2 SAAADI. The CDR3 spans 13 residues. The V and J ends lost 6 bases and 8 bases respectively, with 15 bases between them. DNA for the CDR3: TGCGCCAGCAGGGGGAATGAACTAGCTACGCAGTATTTT. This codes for CASRGNELATQYF.

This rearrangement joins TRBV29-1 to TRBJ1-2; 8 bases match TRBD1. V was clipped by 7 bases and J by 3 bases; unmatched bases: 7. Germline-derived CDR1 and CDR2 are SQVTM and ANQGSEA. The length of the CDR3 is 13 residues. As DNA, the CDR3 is TGCAGCGGGGGGACAGGAACGGACTATGGCTACACCTTC. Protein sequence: CSGGTGTDYGYTF.

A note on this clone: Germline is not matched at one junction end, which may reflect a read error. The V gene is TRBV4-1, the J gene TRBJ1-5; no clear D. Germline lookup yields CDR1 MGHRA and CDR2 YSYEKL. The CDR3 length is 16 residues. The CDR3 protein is CASALSPSGSSQPQHF. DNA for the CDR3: TGCGCCAGCGCCTTGTCCCCCTCAGGTAGCAGTCAGCCCCAGCATTTT.

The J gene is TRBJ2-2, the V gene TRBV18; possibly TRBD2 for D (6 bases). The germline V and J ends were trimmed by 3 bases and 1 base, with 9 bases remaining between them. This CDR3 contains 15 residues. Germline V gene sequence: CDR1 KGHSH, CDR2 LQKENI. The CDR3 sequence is CASSPAGWNTGELFF. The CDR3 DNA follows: TGTGCCAGCTCACCGGCGGGGTGGAACACCGGGGAGCTGTTTTTT.

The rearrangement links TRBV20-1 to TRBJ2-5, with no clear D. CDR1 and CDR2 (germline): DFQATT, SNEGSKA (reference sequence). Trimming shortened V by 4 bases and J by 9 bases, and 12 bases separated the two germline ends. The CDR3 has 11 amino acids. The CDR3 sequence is CSATPHEAQYF. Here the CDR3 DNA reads TGCAGTGCTACCCCCCACGAGGCCCAGTACTTC.

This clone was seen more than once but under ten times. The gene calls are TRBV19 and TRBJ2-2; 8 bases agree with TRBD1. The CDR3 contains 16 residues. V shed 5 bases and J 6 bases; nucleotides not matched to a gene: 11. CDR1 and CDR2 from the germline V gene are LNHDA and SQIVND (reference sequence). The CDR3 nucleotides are TGTGCCAGTAGTGCCTCCGGGACAGGTGAGGCCGGGGAGCTGTTTTTT. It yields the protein CASSASGTGEAGELFF.

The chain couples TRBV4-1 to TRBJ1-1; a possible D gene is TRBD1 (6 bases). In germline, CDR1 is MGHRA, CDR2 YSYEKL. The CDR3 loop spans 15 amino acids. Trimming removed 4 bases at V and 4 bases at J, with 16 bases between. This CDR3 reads CASSLGGQSGTEAFF. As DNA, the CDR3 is TGCGCCAGCAGCCTCGGGGGCCAATCTGGCACTGAAGCTTTCTTT.

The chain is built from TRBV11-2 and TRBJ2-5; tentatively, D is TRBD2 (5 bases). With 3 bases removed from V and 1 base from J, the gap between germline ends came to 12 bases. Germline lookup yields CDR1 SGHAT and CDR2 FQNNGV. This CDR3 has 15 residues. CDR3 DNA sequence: TGTGCCAGCAGCTTCGCGGGTACAGCCCAAGAGACCCAGTACTTC. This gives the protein CASSFAGTAQETQYF.

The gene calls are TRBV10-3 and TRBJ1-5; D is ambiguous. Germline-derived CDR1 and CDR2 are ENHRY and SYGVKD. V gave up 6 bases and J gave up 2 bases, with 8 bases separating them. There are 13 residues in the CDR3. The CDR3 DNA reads TGTGCCATCAGGCCCGAGGGCAATCAGCCCCAGCATTTT. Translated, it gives CAIRPEGNQPQHF.

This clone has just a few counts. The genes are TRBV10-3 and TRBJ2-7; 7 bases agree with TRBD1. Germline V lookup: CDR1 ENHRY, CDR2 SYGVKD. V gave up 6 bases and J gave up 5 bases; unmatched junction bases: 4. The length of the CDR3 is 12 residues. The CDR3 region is CAIRTGTDEQYF. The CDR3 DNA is TGTGCCATCAGGACAGGGACCGACGAGCAGTACTTC.

DNA for the CDR3: TGTGCCAGCAGAGAACCGACAGGGAACGGCTACACCTTC. Translated: CASREPTGNGYTF. V and J are TRBV6-1 and TRBJ1-2, with TRBD1 matching 7 bases. This CDR3 comprises 13 residues. Trimming took 6 bases from V and 8 from J; bases not matched to a gene: 9. Germline V CDR1 and CDR2: MNHNS, SASEGT.

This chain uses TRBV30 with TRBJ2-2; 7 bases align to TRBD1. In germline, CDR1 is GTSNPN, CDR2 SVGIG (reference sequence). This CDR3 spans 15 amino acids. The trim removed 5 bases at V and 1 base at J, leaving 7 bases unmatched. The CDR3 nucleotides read TGTGCCTGGTTGGGACAGCCCCTGAACACCGGGGAGCTGTTTTTT. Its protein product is CAWLGQPLNTGELFF. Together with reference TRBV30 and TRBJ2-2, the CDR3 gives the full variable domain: SQTIHQWPATLVQPVGSPLSLECTVEGTSNPNLYWYRQAAGRGLQLLFYSVGIGQISSEVPQNLSASRPQDRQFILSSKKLLLSDSGFYLCAWLGQPLNTGELFFGEGSRLTVL.

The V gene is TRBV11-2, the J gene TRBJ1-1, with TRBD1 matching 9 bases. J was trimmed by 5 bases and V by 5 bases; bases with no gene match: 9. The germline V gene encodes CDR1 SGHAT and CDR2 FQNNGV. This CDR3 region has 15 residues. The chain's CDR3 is CASSPTRQGGTEAFF. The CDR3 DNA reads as TGTGCCAGCAGCCCCACTAGACAGGGGGGAACTGAAGCTTTCTTT. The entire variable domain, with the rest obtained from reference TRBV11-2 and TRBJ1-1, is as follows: EAGVAQSPRYKIIEKRQSVAFWCNPISGHATLYWYQQILGQGPKLLIQFQNNGVVDDSQLPKDRFSAERLKGVDSTLKIQPAKLEDSAVYLCASSPTRQGGTEAFFGQGTRLTVV.

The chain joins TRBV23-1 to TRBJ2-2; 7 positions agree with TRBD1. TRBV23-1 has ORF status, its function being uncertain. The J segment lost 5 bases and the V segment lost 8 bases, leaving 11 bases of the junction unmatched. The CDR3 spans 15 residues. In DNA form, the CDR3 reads TGCGCCAGCCGCCCCACAGGGGCTTATACCGGGGAGCTGTTTTTT. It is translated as CASRPTGAYTGELFF.

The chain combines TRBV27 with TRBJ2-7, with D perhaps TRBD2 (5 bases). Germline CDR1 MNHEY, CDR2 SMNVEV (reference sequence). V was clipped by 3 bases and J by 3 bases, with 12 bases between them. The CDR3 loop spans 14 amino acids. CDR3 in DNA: TGTGCCAGCAGTTTCCTAGGACTTGTCTACGAGCAGTACTTC. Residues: CASSFLGLVYEQYF.

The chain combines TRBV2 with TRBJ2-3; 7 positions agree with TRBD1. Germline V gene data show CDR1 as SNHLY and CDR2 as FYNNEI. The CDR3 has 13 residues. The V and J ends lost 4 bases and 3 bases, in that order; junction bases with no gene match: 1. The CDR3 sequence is CASSGTGTDTQYF. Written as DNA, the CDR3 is TGTGCCAGCAGTGGGACAGGAACAGATACGCAGTATTTT.

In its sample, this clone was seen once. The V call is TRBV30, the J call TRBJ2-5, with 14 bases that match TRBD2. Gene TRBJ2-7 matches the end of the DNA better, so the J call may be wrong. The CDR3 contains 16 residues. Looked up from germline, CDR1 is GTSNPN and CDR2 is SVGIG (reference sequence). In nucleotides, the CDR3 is TGTGCCTGGAGTAAAGGACTAGCGGGGGGATTCGACGAGCAGTACTTC. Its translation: CAWSKGLAGGFDEQYF.

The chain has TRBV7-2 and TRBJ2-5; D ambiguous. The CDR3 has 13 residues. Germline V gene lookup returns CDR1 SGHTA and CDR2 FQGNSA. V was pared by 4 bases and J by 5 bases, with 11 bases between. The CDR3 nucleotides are TGTGCCAGCAGCTCCCCGGGTGCTGAGACCCAGTACTTC. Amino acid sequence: CASSSPGAETQYF.

This chain's CDR3 is CASSLAALWGTDTQYF. CDR3 nucleotide sequence: TGTGCCAGCAGCTTGGCCGCCCTTTGGGGCACAGATACGCAGTATTTT. V and J are TRBV5-6 and TRBJ2-3, with D unclear. V dropped 0 bases and J dropped 1 base, with 12 bases sitting between them. The CDR3 extends over 16 amino acids. Per the germline V gene, CDR1 is SGHDT and CDR2 is YYEEEE.

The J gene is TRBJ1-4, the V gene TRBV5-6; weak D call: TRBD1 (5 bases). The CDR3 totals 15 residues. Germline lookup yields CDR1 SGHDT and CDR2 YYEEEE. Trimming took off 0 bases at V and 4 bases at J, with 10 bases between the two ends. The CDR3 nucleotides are TGTGCCAGCAGCTTGGTGGGCAGGGTTAATGAAAAACTGTTTTTT. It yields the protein CASSLVGRVNEKLFF.

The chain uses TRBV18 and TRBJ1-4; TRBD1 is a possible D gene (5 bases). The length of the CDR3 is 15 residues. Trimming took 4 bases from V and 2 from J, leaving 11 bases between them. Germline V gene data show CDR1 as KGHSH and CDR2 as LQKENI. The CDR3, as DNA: TGTGCCAGCTCACACTCAAGGGGTACTAATGAAAAACTGTTTTTT. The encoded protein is CASSHSRGTNEKLFF.

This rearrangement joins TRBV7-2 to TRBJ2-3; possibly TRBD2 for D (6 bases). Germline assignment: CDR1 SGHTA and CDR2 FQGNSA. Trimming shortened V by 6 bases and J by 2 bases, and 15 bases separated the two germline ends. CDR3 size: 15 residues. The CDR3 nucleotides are TGTGCCAGCAGGGTGAGGGCGGGGTCCACAGATACGCAGTATTTT. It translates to CASRVRAGSTDTQYF.

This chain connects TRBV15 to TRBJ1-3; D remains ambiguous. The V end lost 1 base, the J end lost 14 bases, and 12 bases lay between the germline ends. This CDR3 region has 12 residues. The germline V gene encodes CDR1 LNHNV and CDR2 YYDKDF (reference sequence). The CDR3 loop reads CATSRVNEVVYF. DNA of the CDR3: TGTGCCACCAGCAGAGTAAATGAGGTCGTATATTTT.

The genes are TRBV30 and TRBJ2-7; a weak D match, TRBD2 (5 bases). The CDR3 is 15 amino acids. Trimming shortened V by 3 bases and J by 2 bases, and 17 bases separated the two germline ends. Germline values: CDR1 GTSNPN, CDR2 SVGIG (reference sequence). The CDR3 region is CAWRGERAGTYEQYF. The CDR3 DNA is TGTGCCTGGAGGGGCGAGAGAGCCGGGACCTACGAGCAGTACTTC.

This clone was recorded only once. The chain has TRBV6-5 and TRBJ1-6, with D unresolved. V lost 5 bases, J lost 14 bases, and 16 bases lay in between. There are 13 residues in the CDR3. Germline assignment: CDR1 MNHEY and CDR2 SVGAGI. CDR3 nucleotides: TGTGCCAGCAGTCCCAGGAACCTTTTAGCCCTCCACTTT. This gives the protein CASSPRNLLALHF.

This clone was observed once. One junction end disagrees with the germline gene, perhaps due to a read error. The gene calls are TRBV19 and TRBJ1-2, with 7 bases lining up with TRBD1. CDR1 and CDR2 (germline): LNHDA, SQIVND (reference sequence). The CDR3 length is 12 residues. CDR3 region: CASSTGTVKRVF. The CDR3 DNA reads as TGTGCCAGTAGTACCGGGACAGTCAAGAGGGTCTTC.

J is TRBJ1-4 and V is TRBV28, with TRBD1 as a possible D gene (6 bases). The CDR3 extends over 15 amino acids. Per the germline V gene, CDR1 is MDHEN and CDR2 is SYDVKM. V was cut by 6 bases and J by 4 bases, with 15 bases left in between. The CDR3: CASRPQGSFNEKLFF. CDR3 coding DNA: TGTGCCAGCAGACCTCAGGGGTCCTTTAATGAAAAACTGTTTTTT.